This entry lists 7 T cell receptor beta chains sequenced from one sample in a study of beta chain features in type 1 diabetes (dated by TCRdb to 2016 to 2018). These receptors have no known antigen. Broad study findings and their caveats: Type 1 diabetes patients showed a moderate but significant shortening of TCRB CDR3 length in all four CD4+ subsets.

Libraries were constructed by the immunoSEQ multiplex PCR assay. The High Capacity cDNA Reverse Transcription Kit was used to reverse transcribe all of the isolated RNA, meaning that expressed TCRB transcripts were what got sequenced. TCRdb stores this immuneACCESS table with in-frame sequences only. Part of the clones is absent; in the studies checked, under half of the shortfall reflects unresolved V genes, and no reason is known for the rest. The sample yields 100,000 to 150,000 clones; roughly 10% were counted once. The ten largest clones capture around 0.79% of the sample. The sample comprised central memory CD4+ T cells from blood. The origin of the receptors is a man aged 25 to 40 with type 1 diabetes.

The CDR3 DNA sequence: TGTGCCATCAGTGAAAGACAGTATAATTCACCCCTCCACTTT. Translated: CAISERQYNSPLHF. V is TRBV10-3 and J is TRBJ1-6; a possible D gene is TRBD1 (5 bases). V was trimmed by 3 bases and J by 4 bases, leaving 7 bases between them. Germline-derived CDR1 and CDR2 are ENHRY and SYGVKD. This CDR3 region has 14 residues.

The chain recombines TRBV4-1 with TRBJ2-3, with 9 positions matching TRBD2. Germline V gene sequence: CDR1 MGHRA, CDR2 YSYEKL. The V segment lost 0 bases and the J segment 6 bases; nucleotides outside the gene matches: 10. There are 17 residues in the CDR3. The CDR3 sequence is CASSQDYSGGLLDTQYF. CDR3 bases: TGCGCCAGCAGCCAAGATTATAGCGGGGGCCTGCTTGATACGCAGTATTTT.

The chain combines TRBV12-5 with TRBJ2-5, with D maybe TRBD2 (6 bases). CDR3 size: 19 residues. The germline V gene has CDR1 LGHNT and CDR2 FRNRAP. V was pared by 0 bases and J by 3 bases, with 23 bases between. Written as DNA, the CDR3 is TGTGCTAGTGGTTTGGTATTCAGGCCGATGGAGGGGATGAAAGAGACCCAGTACTTC. It is translated as CASGLVFRPMEGMKETQYF.

This clone was detected only a few times. J is TRBJ2-1 and V is TRBV5-1; D is perhaps TRBD1 (7 bases). Germline assignment: CDR1 SGHRS and CDR2 YFSETQ. The CDR3 consists of 13 residues. V lost 3 bases, J lost 7 bases, and 11 bases lay in between. The CDR3 spells CASSSTGRNEQFF. CDR3 sequence (DNA): TGCGCCAGCAGCTCGACAGGGAGGAATGAGCAGTTCTTC.

This clone was found a few times. The chain recombines TRBV29-1 with TRBJ1-5, with no clear D. Germline-derived CDR1 and CDR2 are SQVTM and ANQGSEA. Between the trimmed V and J ends, which lost 6 bases and 5 bases, there was a span of 14 bases. The CDR3 contains 13 residues. CDR3 bases: TGCAGCGTGGCTGGAATGGCGGATCAGCCCCAGCATTTT. It translates to CSVAGMADQPQHF.

This clone occurred a few times. The CDR3 sequence: CASSPRGSGGYNEQFF. The CDR3, as DNA: TGTGCCAGCAGCCCCCGGGGTAGCGGGGGTTACAATGAGCAGTTCTTC. The chain is built from TRBV13 and TRBJ2-1, with 9 bases aligning to TRBD2. The germline CDR1 and CDR2 sequences are PRHDT and FYEKMQ (reference sequence). This CDR3 is 16 amino acids long. Germline trimming cut 5 bases from V and 4 bases from J; bases unmatched to any gene: 9.

This chain joins TRBV9 and TRBJ2-6; D not certain. Germline V gene data show CDR1 as SGDLS and CDR2 as YYNGEE. CDR3 size: 15 residues. Trimming shortened V by 0 bases and J by 0 bases, and 4 bases separated the two germline ends. For the CDR3, the DNA is TGTGCCAGCAGCGTAGATAGCTCTGGGGCCAACGTCCTGACTTTC. It translates to CASSVDSSGANVLTF.